The rows below give T cell receptor beta chains drawn from one sample of a study of cytomegalovirus exposure and HLA in healthy donors. Profiling relied on immunoSEQ multiplex PCR, and the TCRdb table lists in-frame clones only, not all of them. Of some 70,000 clones listed, approximately 70% were seen once; the top ten hold 14%. Sequenced material: PBMCs. These receptors all stem from a male donor in good health and CMV-seropositive. CDR3s include the opening cysteine and the closing phenylalanine or tryptophan. Each record gives: J gene, V gene, CDR3 protein.

TRBJ1-1	TRBV5-6	CASSLWGIGQTEAFF
TRBJ2-7	TRBV29-1	CSVGTVVASYEQYF
TRBJ2-1	TRBV5-4	CASSGGGTGAYNEQFF
TRBJ2-3	TRBV30	CAWSVSVTDTQYF
TRBJ2-2	TRBV9	CASSSSVSGELFF
TRBJ1-1	TRBV4-3	CASSQGGGLMNTEAFF
TRBJ1-2	TRBV5-4	CASSQRRQGPSYGYTF
TRBJ2-7	TRBV27	CASSLRAGGPYEQYF
TRBJ1-5	TRBV9	CASSLDRGRGQPQHF
TRBJ1-2	TRBV18	CASSPDLDGFRGYTF
TRBJ2-5	TRBV9	CASSPKGTSGPQETQYF
TRBJ1-4	TRBV19	CASSARGALSEKLFF
TRBJ2-3	TRBV14	CASSQEVAGQDTQYF
TRBJ2-7	TRBV10-1	CASSEWTTSREQYF
TRBJ2-7	TRBV28	CASNTRDSPGEQYF
TRBJ2-7	TRBV5-4	CASGGTGTYEQYF
TRBJ2-3	TRBV7-4	CASSLLGEETTDTQYF
TRBJ1-5	TRBV4-1	CASSQAPLGQGRQPQHF
TRBJ2-1	TRBV30	CAWSILAGDNEQFF
TRBJ1-5	TRBV7-2	CASSSRQGPGNQPQHF
TRBJ2-7	TRBV7-6	CASSLGEDSYEQYF
TRBJ1-2	TRBV6-1	CASSEFIQGSGYTF
TRBJ2-2	TRBV5-1	CASSSGGTSDPGELFF
TRBJ1-1	TRBV4-3	CASSQGTGDGFAWVTEAFF
TRBJ1-1	TRBV7-6	CASSLDGSTEAFF
TRBJ1-1	TRBV6-6	CASRRQGETEAFF
TRBJ2-1	TRBV6-6	CASSYSTSGGENEQFF
TRBJ2-7	TRBV11-2	CASSITAYEQYF
TRBJ1-1	TRBV7-2	CASTSRGGYTEAFF
TRBJ2-1	TRBV2	CASSAGPSYEQFF
TRBJ2-7	TRBV5-1	CASSPTTVVYEQYF
TRBJ2-1	TRBV5-6	CASSPWPNNEQFF
TRBJ1-1	TRBV7-9	CASSPPGANTEAFF
TRBJ1-6	TRBV7-9	CASTWDTHNSPLHF
TRBJ1-2	TRBV6-1	CASSEAQGALGYTF
TRBJ2-1	TRBV6-5	CASHGGSSYNEQFF
-	TRBV5-1	CASSFLDRSYEQYF
TRBJ1-2	TRBV19	CASSLLQGSNYGYTF
TRBJ2-3	TRBV11-2	CASSLARGTSTDTQYF
TRBJ1-1	TRBV5-5	CASSLGVVRGAFF
TRBJ1-1	TRBV18	CASLGGFRSNTEAFF
TRBJ2-1	TRBV7-9	CSSSLLNEQFF
TRBJ1-4	TRBV5-6	CASSLGTGAGEKLFF
TRBJ2-2	TRBV11-3	CASSLGGAGTGELFF
TRBJ2-2	TRBV5-1	CASSPRPRTSGNTGELFF
TRBJ2-7	TRBV6-5	CASYPAGVDSYEQYF
TRBJ1-1	TRBV5-1	CASSFGGNTEAFF
TRBJ1-4	TRBV7-9	CASSFQATNEKLFF
TRBJ2-2	TRBV6-6	CAARDRGDFTGELFF
TRBJ2-2	TRBV10-1	CASSAAGGTGELFF
TRBJ2-7	TRBV5-4	CASSATGDRGYEQYF
TRBJ2-7	TRBV2	CASRGLPNTEQYF
TRBJ1-1	TRBV5-5	CASSLFLNVLRGSTEAFF
TRBJ1-1	TRBV10-3	CAISHLNPRDRNTEAFF
TRBJ2-1	TRBV4-3	CASSRGTRRGDEQFF
TRBJ2-5	TRBV5-5	CASSLQGQETQYF
TRBJ2-4	TRBV29-1	CSVFRDGAKNIQYF
TRBJ2-5	TRBV4-1	CASSQVPGVETQYF
TRBJ2-1	TRBV9	CASSVGPRQGAHGEQFF
TRBJ1-5	TRBV6-6	CASSYRQGGNQPQHF